Each of the 19 T cell receptor beta chains below was sequenced from the same sample in a study of blood T cells in healthy people across ages. A second PCR, run for roughly 7 to 12 cycles, used a sample-barcoded 5' primer plus a J-beta primer mix. A single record per CDR3 protein comes from TCRdb applying MiXCR to the 5' RACE reads. This table holds 1.5 million to 1.9 million distinct CDR3 sequences, around 40% found once. The sequencing input was blood. The receptors stem from a woman younger than 35 in good health.

The chain is built from TRBV20-1 and TRBJ2-5, with 10 bases aligning to TRBD2. The CDR3 is 16 residues long. Germline V CDR1 and CDR2: DFQATT, SNEGSKA (reference sequence). The trim removed 0 bases at V and 11 bases at J, leaving 15 bases unmatched. CDR3 nucleotides: TGCAGTGCTAGAGATGTCCTAGCGGGGGAAAGGAATGAGCAGTACTTC. Amino acids: CSARDVLAGERNEQYF.

The chain couples TRBV6-5 to TRBJ2-7; TRBD2 is a possible D gene (6 bases). Germline V gives CDR1 MNHEY, CDR2 SVGAGI. This CDR3 contains 13 residues. The V end lost 4 bases, the J end lost 4 bases, and 11 bases lay between the germline ends. In DNA, the CDR3 is TGTGCCAGCAGTTCGACTAGGAGTTACGAGCAGTACTTC. Translating gives CASSSTRSYEQYF.

This clonotype has only a few counts. The rearrangement uses TRBV29-1 and TRBJ2-7, with D maybe TRBD2 (6 bases). Between the trimmed V and J ends, which lost 0 bases and 5 bases, there was a span of 17 bases. Germline assignment: CDR1 SQVTM and CDR2 ANQGSEA. The CDR3 length is 15 residues. CDR3 region: CSVEDLRDFGDEQYF. In DNA form, the CDR3 reads TGCAGCGTTGAAGATCTTAGGGACTTCGGGGACGAGCAGTACTTC.

This sequence joins TRBV7-6 and TRBJ2-1, with D tentatively TRBD1 (5 bases). Germline lookup yields CDR1 SGHVS and CDR2 FNYEAQ. V lost 3 bases to trimming and J lost 0 bases, with 18 bases between them. The CDR3 runs 18 residues. The CDR3 here is CASSLVRTSPSSYNEQFF. For the CDR3, the DNA is TGTGCCAGCAGCTTGGTTCGGACATCCCCTAGCTCCTACAATGAGCAGTTCTTC.

This chain connects TRBV7-9 to TRBJ2-5; no reliable D call. CDR1 and CDR2 from the germline V gene are SEHNR and FQNEAQ (reference sequence). V lost 1 base and J lost 4, with 22 bases in between. The CDR3 has 18 amino acids. As DNA, the CDR3 is TGTGCCAGCAGCTTAGTCCGGAGTCTGCCAGGAATCCGAGAGACCCAGTACTTC. Amino acids: CASSLVRSLPGIRETQYF.

CDR3 coding DNA: TGTGCCAGCAGCCCCACTAGCGGGGGGTTCTACAATGAGCAGTACTTC. Amino acids: CASSPTSGGFYNEQYF. The V call is TRBV3-1, the J call TRBJ2-5, with 12 bases identical to TRBD2. Per the germline V gene, CDR1 is LGHDT and CDR2 is YNNKEL (reference sequence). V dropped 4 bases and J dropped 11; count of bases not matched to a gene: 14. The length of the CDR3 is 16 residues.

The rearrangement links TRBV20-1 to TRBJ2-7, with D possibly TRBD2 on 6 matching bases. CDR3 length: 14 residues. Germline CDR1 DFQATT, CDR2 SNEGSKA (reference sequence). The V end lost 0 bases, the J end lost 4 bases, and 13 bases lay between the germline ends. In nucleotides, the CDR3 is TGCAGTGCTAGAGATCGGAGGGGCCAATACGAGCAGTACTTC. Its protein is CSARDRRGQYEQYF.

This clonotype was counted a few times. The chain uses TRBV20-1 and TRBJ2-1; no reliable D call. The CDR3 loop spans 13 amino acids. The V gene lost 0 bases and the J gene lost 8 bases, with 11 bases spanning the gap. CDR1 and CDR2 from the germline V gene are DFQATT and SNEGSKA (reference sequence). CDR3 residues: CSARDPLWDEQFF. DNA of the CDR3: TGCAGTGCTAGAGACCCTCTTTGGGATGAGCAGTTCTTC.

The chain is built from TRBV28 and TRBJ1-2, with D maybe TRBD1 (5 bases). CDR3 length: 12 amino acids. From germline, CDR1 is MDHEN and CDR2 SYDVKM. The V gene lost 10 bases and the J gene lost 8 bases, with 17 bases spanning the gap. As DNA, the CDR3 is TGTGCCACCGAACCTGAGGGACGGGGCTACACCTTC. The encoded protein is CATEPEGRGYTF.

This chain joins TRBV20-1 and TRBJ2-7; TRBD1 or TRBD2 may be the D gene (5 bases each). Germline V gene lookup returns CDR1 DFQATT and CDR2 SNEGSKA (reference sequence). V was pared by 0 bases and J by 3 bases, with 12 bases between. There are 14 residues in the CDR3. The CDR3 DNA sequence: TGCAGTGCTAGAGACGTCGGGGCCAGCTACGAGCAGTACTTC. This gives the protein CSARDVGASYEQYF.

This clonotype was detected only a few times. The chain combines TRBV13 with TRBJ1-2, with TRBD1 matching over 8 bases. CDR1 is PRHDT and CDR2 is FYEKMQ in the germline V gene (reference sequence). This CDR3 has 17 residues. The ends lost 5 bases at V and 4 bases at J; junction bases unmatched: 15. The CDR3 protein is CASSQGRRTGPIYGYTF. CDR3 coding DNA: TGTGCCAGCAGCCAAGGCCGTAGGACAGGGCCGATCTATGGCTACACCTTC.

This clonotype showed up just a few times. This chain links TRBV27 with TRBJ2-6; D remains unclear. The germline V gene has CDR1 MNHEY and CDR2 SMNVEV (reference sequence). The CDR3 consists of 16 residues. V was trimmed by 4 bases and J by 0 bases, leaving 10 bases between them. CDR3 bases: TGTGCCAGCAGTTCACTCGACCCCTCTGGGGCCAACGTCCTGACTTTC. Its translation is CASSSLDPSGANVLTF.

About this clonotype itself: The junction shows a germline mismatch at one end, possibly a read error. The J gene is TRBJ1-2, the V gene TRBV12-3 or TRBV12-4, with TRBD1 as a possible D gene (5 bases). The CDR3 consists of 15 residues. The CDR3: CASSYAGGGAAGCTF. The CDR3 bases are TGTGCCAGCAGTTACGCAGGAGGTGGGGCCGCTGGCTGCACCTTC.

The CDR3 nucleotides are TGTGCCAGCAGTGAAGACAAGCGGGGTTGGACAGATACGCAGTATTTT. Residues: CASSEDKRGWTDTQYF. The genes are TRBV2 and TRBJ2-3; TRBD2 aligns across 7 bases. V trimming: 1 base; J trimming: 3 bases; junction bases outside the gene matches: 7. The CDR3 covers 16 residues. CDR1 and CDR2 (germline): SNHLY, FYNNEI.

This clonotype occurred a few times. The chain uses TRBV6-2 or TRBV6-3 and TRBJ2-2; 9 bases line up with TRBD1. The CDR3 runs 19 residues. The V segment lost 2 bases and the J segment 2 bases; nucleotides outside the gene matches: 12. Germline CDR1 and CDR2: MNHEY and SVGEGT. For the CDR3, the DNA is TGTGCCAGCAGTTACCCGTCTACCGTGGACAGGGGCAACACCGGGGAGCTGTTTTTT. Amino acid sequence: CASSYPSTVDRGNTGELFF.

The chain combines TRBV20-1 with TRBJ2-4, with 12 bases aligning to TRBD1. This CDR3 comprises 15 residues. Trimming removed 6 bases from V and 8 bases from J; junction bases left unmatched: 11. Germline values: CDR1 DFQATT, CDR2 SNEGSKA (reference sequence). The CDR3 sequence: CSATRDRGQRDIQYF. CDR3 bases: TGCAGTGCAACCCGGGACAGGGGGCAAAGGGACATTCAGTACTTC.

This chain links TRBV9 with TRBJ1-1; D call uncertain. CDR3 size: 14 residues. Deletions cut 4 bases from V and 6 bases from J, with 16 bases between. Germline CDR1 reads SGDLS; CDR2 reads YYNGEE. CDR3: CASSQRAWAPEAFF. CDR3 DNA sequence: TGTGCCAGCAGCCAAAGGGCATGGGCACCTGAAGCTTTCTTT.

This clonotype has just a few counts. The rearrangement links TRBV20-1 to TRBJ1-4; D perhaps matches TRBD1 (6 bases). The CDR3 totals 16 residues. Germline V gives CDR1 DFQATT, CDR2 SNEGSKA (reference sequence). V was trimmed by 0 bases and J by 7 bases, leaving 18 bases between them. CDR3 protein: CSARDGTTGSGEKLFF. The DNA for the CDR3 is TGCAGTGCTAGAGACGGCACCACAGGGTCGGGTGAAAAACTGTTTTTT.

This sequence joins TRBV6-1 and TRBJ2-3, with 7 bases that match TRBD1. The length of the CDR3 is 16 residues. The germline V gene encodes CDR1 MNHNS and CDR2 SASEGT. V dropped 1 base and J dropped 0; count of bases not matched to a gene: 4. CDR3 amino acids: CASSEVRGGSTDTQYF. The CDR3 nucleotides read TGTGCCAGCAGTGAAGTCCGAGGGGGCAGCACAGATACGCAGTATTTT.